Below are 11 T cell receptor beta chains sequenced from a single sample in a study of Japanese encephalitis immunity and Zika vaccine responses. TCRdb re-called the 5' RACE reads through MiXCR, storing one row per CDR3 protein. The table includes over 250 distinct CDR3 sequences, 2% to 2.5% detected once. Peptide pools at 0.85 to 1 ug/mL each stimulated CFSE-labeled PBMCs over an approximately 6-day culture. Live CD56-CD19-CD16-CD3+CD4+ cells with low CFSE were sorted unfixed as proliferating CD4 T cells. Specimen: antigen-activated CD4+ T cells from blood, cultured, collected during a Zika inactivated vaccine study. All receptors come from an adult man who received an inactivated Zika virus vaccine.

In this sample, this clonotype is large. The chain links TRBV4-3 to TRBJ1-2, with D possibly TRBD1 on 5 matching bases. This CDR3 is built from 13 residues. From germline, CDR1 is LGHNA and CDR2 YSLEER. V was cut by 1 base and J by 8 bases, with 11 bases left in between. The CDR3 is CASSQGGRWGYTF. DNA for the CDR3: TGCGCCAGCAGCCAAGGGGGCCGGTGGGGCTACACCTTC.

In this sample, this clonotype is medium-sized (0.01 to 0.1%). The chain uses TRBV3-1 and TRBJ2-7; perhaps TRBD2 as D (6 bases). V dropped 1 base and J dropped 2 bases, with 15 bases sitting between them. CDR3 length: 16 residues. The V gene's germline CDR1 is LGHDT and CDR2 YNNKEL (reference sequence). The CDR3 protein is CASSQVRGSGPYEQYF. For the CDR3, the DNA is TGTGCCAGCAGCCAAGTTCGGGGTAGCGGACCCTACGAGCAGTACTTC.

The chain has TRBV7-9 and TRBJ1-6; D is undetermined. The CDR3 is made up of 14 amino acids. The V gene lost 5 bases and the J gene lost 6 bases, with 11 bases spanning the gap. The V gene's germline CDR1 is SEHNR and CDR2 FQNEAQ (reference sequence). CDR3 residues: CASSRRQINSPLHF. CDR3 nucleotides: TGTGCCAGCAGCCGACGGCAGATTAATTCACCCCTCCACTTT.

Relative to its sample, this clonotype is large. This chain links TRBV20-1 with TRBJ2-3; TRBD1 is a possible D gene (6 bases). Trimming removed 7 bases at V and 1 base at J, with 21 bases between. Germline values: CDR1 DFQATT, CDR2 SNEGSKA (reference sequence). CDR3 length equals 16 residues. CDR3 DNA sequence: TGCAGTGGCCGGCAGGGGATAACCTACGGCACAGATACGCAGTATTTT. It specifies CSGRQGITYGTDTQYF.

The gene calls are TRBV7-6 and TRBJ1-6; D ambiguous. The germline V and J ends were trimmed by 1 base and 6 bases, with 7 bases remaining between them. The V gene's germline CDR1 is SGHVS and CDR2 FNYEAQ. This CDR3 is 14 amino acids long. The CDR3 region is CASSLGEANSPLHF. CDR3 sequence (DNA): TGTGCCAGCAGCTTAGGGGAGGCTAATTCACCCCTCCACTTT. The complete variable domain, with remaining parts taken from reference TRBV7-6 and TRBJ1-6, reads GAGVSQSPRYKVTKRGQDVALRCDPISGHVSLYWYRQALGQGPEFLTYFNYEAQQDKSGLPNDRFSAERPEGSISTLTIQRTEQRDSAMYRCASSLGEANSPLHFGNGTRLTVT.

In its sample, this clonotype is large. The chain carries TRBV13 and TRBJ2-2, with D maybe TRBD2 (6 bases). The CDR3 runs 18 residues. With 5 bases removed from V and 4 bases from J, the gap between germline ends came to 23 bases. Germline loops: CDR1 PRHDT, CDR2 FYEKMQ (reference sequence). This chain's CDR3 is CASSHTRGSGDPTGELFF. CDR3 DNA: TGTGCCAGCAGCCACACAAGGGGTAGCGGAGATCCCACCGGGGAGCTGTTTTTT.

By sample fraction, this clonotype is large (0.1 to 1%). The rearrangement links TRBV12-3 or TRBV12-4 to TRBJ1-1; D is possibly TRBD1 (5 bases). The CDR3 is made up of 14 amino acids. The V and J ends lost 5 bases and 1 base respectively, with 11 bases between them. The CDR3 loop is CASSRGIWNTEAFF. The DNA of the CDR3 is TGTGCCAGCAGTCGGGGGATTTGGAACACTGAAGCTTTCTTT.

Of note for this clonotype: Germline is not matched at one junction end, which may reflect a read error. The CDR3 reads CASSQTGNTEAVF. The CDR3 DNA reads as TGTGCCAGCAGCCAAACAGGGAACACGGAAGCTGTCTTT. The chain uses TRBV3-1 and TRBJ1-1; D perhaps matches TRBD1 (6 bases). The CDR3 contains 13 residues. From germline, CDR1 is LGHDT and CDR2 YNNKEL (reference sequence). Variable domain in full (rest from reference TRBV3-1 and TRBJ1-1): DTAVSQTPKYLVTQMGNDKSIKCEQNLGHDTMYWYKQDSKKFLKIMFSYNNKELIINETVPNRFSPKSPDKAHLNLHINSLELGDSAVYFCASSQTGNTEAVFGQGTRLTVV.

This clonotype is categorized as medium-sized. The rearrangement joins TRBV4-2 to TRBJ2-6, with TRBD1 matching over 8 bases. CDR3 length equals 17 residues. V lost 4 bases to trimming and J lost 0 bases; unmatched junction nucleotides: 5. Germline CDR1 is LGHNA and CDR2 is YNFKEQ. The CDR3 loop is CASSPTGGSSGANVLTF. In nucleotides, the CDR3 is TGTGCCAGCAGCCCTACAGGGGGATCCTCTGGGGCCAACGTCCTGACTTTC.

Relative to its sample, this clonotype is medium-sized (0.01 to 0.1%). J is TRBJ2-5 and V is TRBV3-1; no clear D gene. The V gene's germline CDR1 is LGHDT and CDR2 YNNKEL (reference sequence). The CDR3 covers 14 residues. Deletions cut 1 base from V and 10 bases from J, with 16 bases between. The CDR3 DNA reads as TGTGCCAGCAGCCAAGCAGGCCGGGTTCTGGGCCAGTACTTC. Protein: CASSQAGRVLGQYF.

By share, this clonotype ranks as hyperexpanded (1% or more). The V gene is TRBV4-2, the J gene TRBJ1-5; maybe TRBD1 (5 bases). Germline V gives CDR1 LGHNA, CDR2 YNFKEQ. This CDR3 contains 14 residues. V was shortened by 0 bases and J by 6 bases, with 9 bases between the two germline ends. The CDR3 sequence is CASSQDLGPQPQHF. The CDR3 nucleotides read TGTGCCAGCAGCCAAGATCTGGGGCCTCAGCCCCAGCATTTT.